This T cell receptor (beta chain) appears in the sequencing data of a study of blood T cells in healthy people across ages. A second PCR, run for roughly 7 to 12 cycles, used a sample-barcoded 5' primer plus a J-beta primer mix. Via MiXCR, TCRdb re-called the 5' RACE reads, giving one row per CDR3 protein. The data contain about 1,600,000 distinct CDR3 sequences, 35% to 45% of them singletons. This CDR3 is 13 amino acids long. Germline trimming cut 6 bases from V and 7 bases from J; bases unmatched to any gene: 9. Germline CDR1 reads DFQATT; CDR2 reads SNEGSKA (reference sequence). The J gene is TRBJ2-1, the V gene TRBV20-1; 7 nucleotides line up with TRBD2. This sequence originates from a woman younger than 30 in good health. The sample consisted of blood. CDR3 loop: CSAGGELTNEQFF. DNA for the CDR3: TGCAGTGCGGGAGGGGAACTAACGAATGAGCAGTTCTTC.